These T cell receptor beta chains were read from a single sample in a study of T cells in Graves' hyperthyroidism and ophthalmopathy. TCRdb called the multiplex PCR reads again in MiXCR, with one record for every CDR3 protein. The sample yields under 450,000 distinct CDR3 sequences, roughly 13% seen once. The sample taken for sequencing was blood. These TCRs come from a young man with Graves' hyperthyroidism that later progressed to Graves' ophthalmopathy. The CDR3 runs from the conserved cysteine through the conserved F or W. D genes are given only for firm matches. Some rows mark clone size as missing; the rest say once, few, many or name a class of expanded clone.

j_call	d_call	clone_size	v_call	cdr3_nt	cdr3_aa
TRBJ2-7	.	.	TRBV4-1	TGCGCCAGCAGCCAAGCCGGGAAGACCTACGAGCAGTACTTC	CASSQAGKTYEQYF
TRBJ2-1	TRBD2	.	TRBV4-2	TGTGCCAGCAGCCAAGATTTAGAGCGGGGGGCCGGGGAGCAGTTCTTC	CASSQDLERGAGEQFF
TRBJ2-2	TRBD1	.	TRBV25-1	TGTGCCAGCAAACCGGGACAGAGGAACACCGGGGAGCTGTTTTTT	CASKPGQRNTGELFF
TRBJ1-2	TRBD1	.	TRBV29-1	TGCAGCGTTGAAGCAGTATCAGGGGGTCCCTATGGCTACACCTTC	CSVEAVSGGPYGYTF
TRBJ2-4	.	few	TRBV25-1	TGTGCCAGCCTTCCCGTCGGGGGTGGCATTCAGTACTTC	CASLPVGGGIQYF
TRBJ1-1	.	few	TRBV4-1	TGCGCCAGCAGCCAAGATCGGACCACTGAAGCTTTCTTT	CASSQDRTTEAFF
TRBJ2-1	TRBD1	few	TRBV15	TGTGCCACCAGCAGATGGGACAGGGGTAGCAATGAGCAGTTCTTC	CATSRWDRGSNEQFF
TRBJ1-3	.	.	TRBV3-1	TGTGCCAGCAGCCAAGATAGGGACCCTGGAAACACCATATATTTT	CASSQDRDPGNTIYF
TRBJ1-3	TRBD1	few	TRBV28	TGTGCCAGCAGCCGGGCCGGTACAGGGGCCATATCTGGAAACACCATATATTTT	CASSRAGTGAISGNTIYF
TRBJ2-5	.	many	TRBV5-6	TGTGCCAGTGACGGGGTAGGGAGGGAGACCCAGTACTTC	CASDGVGRETQYF
TRBJ1-6	.	.	TRBV6-4	TGTGCCAGCACCTTTGAAGGGAGCTGGGGGGGTAATTCACCCCTCCACTTT	CASTFEGSWGGNSPLHF
TRBJ2-7	.	many	TRBV20-1	TGCAGTGCTAGAGACTGGACCTACGAGCAGTACTTC	CSARDWTYEQYF
TRBJ1-2	TRBD1	many	TRBV3-1	TGTGCCAGCAGCCCCCCGGGACAGGGGTCTGGCTACACCTTC	CASSPPGQGSGYTF
TRBJ2-3	.	.	TRBV27	TGTGCCAGCACCAGCCGGGGGGCAAGCACAGATACGCAGTATTTT	CASTSRGASTDTQYF
TRBJ1-1	TRBD1	many	TRBV6-1	TGTGCCAGCAGTGATTACAGGGGGCACACTGAAGCTTTCTTT	CASSDYRGHTEAFF
TRBJ2-1	TRBD2	few	TRBV20-1	TGCAGTGCTAGACGCCAAACTAGCGGGGGAATCTACAATGAGCAGTTCTTC	CSARRQTSGGIYNEQFF
TRBJ2-7	.	.	TRBV19	TGTGCCAGTAGTACTGGGATCTACGAGCAGTACTTC	CASSTGIYEQYF
TRBJ1-5	.	.	TRBV4-2	TGTGCCAGCAGCCAAGCGGCCCTCCGGGATGATAGCAATCAGCCCCAGCATTTT	CASSQAALRDDSNQPQHF
TRBJ1-5	.	.	TRBV6-1	TGTGCCAGCCCCGGGGTTCTGTCGTCGAAAAATCAGCCCCAGCATTTT	CASPGVLSSKNQPQHF
TRBJ2-1	TRBD2	.	TRBV6-1	TGTGCCAGCAGTAATAGCGGGGGGGGGGGTGGCTACAATGAGCAGTTCTTC	CASSNSGGGGGYNEQFF
TRBJ1-5	.	.	TRBV5-1	TGCGCCGATGACTATAGGGGGGTAGGCAATCAGCCCCAGCATTTT	CADDYRGVGNQPQHF
TRBJ2-7	.	many	TRBV12-3/TRBV12-4	TGTGCCAGCAGTAAACAGGGTCCCTACGAGCAGTACTTC	CASSKQGPYEQYF
TRBJ2-5	.	many	TRBV6-1	TGTGCCAGCAGTGGGTGGGCGTACCAAGAGACCCAGTACTTC	CASSGWAYQETQYF
TRBJ1-2	.	once	TRBV25-1	TGTGCCAGCAGTGGAAGGGTGGGAGCTGACTATGGCTACACCTTC	CASSGRVGADYGYTF
TRBJ2-7	.	few	TRBV28	TGTGCCAGCAGTTTAGAGAGGGTTTTTACCTACGAGCAGTACTTC	CASSLERVFTYEQYF
TRBJ2-4	.	few	TRBV6-1	TGTGCCAGCAGGAAAAACATTCAGTACTTC	CASRKNIQYF
TRBJ1-3	TRBD1	.	TRBV6-1	TGTGCCAGCAGTGAAAGGCGGCAGGGGGCGAAGGGAAACACCATATATTTT	CASSERRQGAKGNTIYF
TRBJ2-2	.	many	TRBV20-1	TGCAGTGCTAGAGAGGACTTAGGGGAGCTGTTTTTT	CSAREDLGELFF
TRBJ1-5	.	many	TRBV7-9	TGTGCCAGCAGCTTAGCGTATCAGCCCCAGCATTTT	CASSLAYQPQHF
TRBJ1-5	TRBD1	many	TRBV28	TGTGCCAGCAGCGGGACAGGGATACGGGGCAATCAGCCCCAGCATTTT	CASSGTGIRGNQPQHF
TRBJ2-5	.	few	TRBV5-1	TGCGCCAGCAGCCCTTTGGGGAGGGAGACCCAGTACTTC	CASSPLGRETQYF
TRBJ1-1	.	many	TRBV6-6	TGTGCCAGCAGTTACAATAGGGAGAACACTGAAGCTTTCTTT	CASSYNRENTEAFF
TRBJ2-5	TRBD1	many	TRBV2	TGTGCCAGCAGTTTTCGGTGGGGGACAGGGAGCCAAGAGACCCAGTACTTC	CASSFRWGTGSQETQYF
TRBJ1-5	.	.	TRBV6-1	TGTGCCAGCACTACTTCTCGAGGGGGCAATCAGCCCCAGCATTTT	CASTTSRGGNQPQHF
TRBJ1-1	TRBD1	few	TRBV9	TGTGCCAGCAGCGCAGGGGGCAAGAATATAGAAGCTTTCTTT	CASSAGGKNIEAFF
TRBJ1-1	.	many	TRBV20-1	TGCAGTGCTAGATTAAGTTCGGGGAGCACTGAAGCTTTCTTT	CSARLSSGSTEAFF
TRBJ2-2	TRBD1	many	TRBV20-1	TGCAGTGCTTTACAGGGGGTCACCGGGGAGCTGTTTTTT	CSALQGVTGELFF
TRBJ1-5	TRBD1	.	TRBV3-1	TGTGCCAGCAGCACGACAGGGGTCAATCAGCCCCAGCATTTT	CASSTTGVNQPQHF
TRBJ2-5	.	many	TRBV13	TGTGCCAGCAGCTTAGGGGATCGGGAGACCCAGTACTTC	CASSLGDRETQYF
TRBJ1-5	TRBD1	many	TRBV12-3/TRBV12-4	TGTGCCAGCCGGCCGGGACAGGTCAGCAATCAGCCCCAGCATTTT	CASRPGQVSNQPQHF
TRBJ1-4	.	.	TRBV29-1	TGCAGCGGAAAAGTTGCAACTAATGAAAAACTGTCTTTT	CSGKVATNEKLSF
TRBJ2-3	TRBD2	few	TRBV7-2	TGTGCCAGCAGTCTCTCGGGGGGGAGGCCAGATACGCAGTATTTT	CASSLSGGRPDTQYF
TRBJ1-2	.	many	TRBV28	TGTGCCAGCAGTTTATACCCGGGTCTTAGTGGCTACACCTTC	CASSLYPGLSGYTF
TRBJ1-5	.	many	TRBV28	TGTGCCAGCAGTCCCATCAAGTGGGGGCATAGCAATCAGCCCCAGCATTTT	CASSPIKWGHSNQPQHF
TRBJ2-3	TRBD2	many	TRBV12-3/TRBV12-4	TGTGCCAGCAGTTCAGCGGGGGCGACAGATACGCAGTATTTT	CASSSAGATDTQYF
TRBJ2-4	.	many	TRBV2	TGTGCCAGCAGCCATTCGACAGACCCTTGGGACATTCAGTACTTC	CASSHSTDPWDIQYF
TRBJ2-7	.	many	TRBV11-2	TGTGCCAGCAGCTTAGGACCGGGCTACGAGCAGTACTTC	CASSLGPGYEQYF
TRBJ1-2	.	.	TRBV19	TGTGCCAGTAGTGCTCAGGGTATCTATGGCTACACCTTC	CASSAQGIYGYTF
TRBJ2-1	TRBD1	few	TRBV28	TGTGCCAGCAGCCGGACAGGGGGCCTTGAGCAGTTCTTC	CASSRTGGLEQFF
TRBJ1-1	TRBD1	many	TRBV28	TGTGCCAGCATCCTGACAGGGACGGGTGAAGCTTTCTTT	CASILTGTGEAFF
TRBJ1-1	.	.	TRBV7-9	TGTGCCAGCACCCCCCCGCGACAGTCTGAAGCTTTCTTT	CASTPPRQSEAFF
TRBJ2-3	.	few	TRBV4-1	TGCGCCAGCAGCCCCTACCCGGGACTTCGCACAGATACGCAGTATTTT	CASSPYPGLRTDTQYF
TRBJ2-3	.	many	TRBV20-1	TGCAGTGCTAGACTTCTGGCGGCAGGAGATACGCAGTATTTT	CSARLLAAGDTQYF
TRBJ2-3	.	few	TRBV6-2/TRBV6-3	TGTGCCAGCAGTATACACAATCTCGGCACAGATACGCAGTATTTT	CASSIHNLGTDTQYF
TRBJ2-2	.	few	TRBV7-8	TGTGCCAGCAGCTTAGAAGCTCCGCAGAGGACCGGGGAGCTGTTTTTT	CASSLEAPQRTGELFF
TRBJ2-1	.	.	TRBV20-1	TGCAGTGCTAGAGGGACTCAGGGGATACCCTTAATGAGTGAGCAGTTCTTC	CSARGTQGIPLMSEQFF
TRBJ2-1	.	few	TRBV12-3/TRBV12-4	TGTGCCAGCAGTTTGAGGCAGGGAAAAGTCAATGAGCAGTTCTTC	CASSLRQGKVNEQFF
TRBJ1-2	.	.	TRBV7-9	TGTGCCAGCAGCTCCGTCCTCCCAGGGAACTATGGCTACACCTTC	CASSSVLPGNYGYTF
TRBJ2-5	.	many	TRBV19	TGTGCCAGTAGTATAGGAACCAAGGGAGAGACCCAGTACTTC	CASSIGTKGETQYF
TRBJ2-1	.	many	TRBV11-3	TGTGCCAGCAGCTTACGGGGGAATCTCAATGAGCAGTTCTTC	CASSLRGNLNEQFF